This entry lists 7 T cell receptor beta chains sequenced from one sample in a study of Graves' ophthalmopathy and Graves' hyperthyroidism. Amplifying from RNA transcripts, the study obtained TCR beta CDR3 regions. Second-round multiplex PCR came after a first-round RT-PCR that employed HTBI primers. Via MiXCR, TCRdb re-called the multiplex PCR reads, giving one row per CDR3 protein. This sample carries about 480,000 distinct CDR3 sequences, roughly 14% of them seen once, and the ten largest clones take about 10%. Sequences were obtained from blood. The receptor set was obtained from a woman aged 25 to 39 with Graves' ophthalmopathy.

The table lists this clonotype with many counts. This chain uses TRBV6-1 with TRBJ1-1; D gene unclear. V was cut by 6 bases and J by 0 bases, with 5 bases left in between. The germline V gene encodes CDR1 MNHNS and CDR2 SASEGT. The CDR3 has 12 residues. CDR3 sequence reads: CASSRMNTEAFF. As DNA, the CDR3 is TGTGCCAGCAGCAGAATGAACACTGAAGCTTTCTTT.

This CDR3 reads CASSQEAGSQEGQPQHF. The CDR3 bases are TGTGCCAGCAGCCAAGAGGCAGGGAGCCAAGAAGGGCAGCCCCAGCATTTT. The chain has TRBV4-2 and TRBJ1-5; TRBD1 is a possible D gene (5 bases). The germline V gene encodes CDR1 LGHNA and CDR2 YNFKEQ. The CDR3 spans 17 residues. V was trimmed by 0 bases and J by 7 bases, leaving 19 bases between them.

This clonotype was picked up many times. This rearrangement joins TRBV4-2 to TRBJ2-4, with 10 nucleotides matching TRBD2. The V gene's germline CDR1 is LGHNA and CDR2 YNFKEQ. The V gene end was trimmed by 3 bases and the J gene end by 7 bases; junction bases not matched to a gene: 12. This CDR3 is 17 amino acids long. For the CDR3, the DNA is TGTGCCAGCAGCCAGGCGGGATCTAGCGGGGGAGGGAACATTCAGTACTTC. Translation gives CASSQAGSSGGGNIQYF.

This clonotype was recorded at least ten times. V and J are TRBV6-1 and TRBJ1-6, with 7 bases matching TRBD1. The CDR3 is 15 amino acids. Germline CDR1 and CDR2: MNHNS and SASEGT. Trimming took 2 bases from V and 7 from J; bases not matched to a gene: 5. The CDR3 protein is CASSEPGTDNSPLHF. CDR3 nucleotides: TGTGCCAGCAGTGAACCTGGGACAGACAATTCACCCCTCCACTTT.

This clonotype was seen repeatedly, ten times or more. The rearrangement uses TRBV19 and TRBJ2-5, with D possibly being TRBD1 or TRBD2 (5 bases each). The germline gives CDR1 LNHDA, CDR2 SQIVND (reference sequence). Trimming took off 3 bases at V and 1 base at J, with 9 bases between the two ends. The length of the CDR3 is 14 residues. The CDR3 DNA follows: TGTGCCAGTAGTATCCGGGGACCCCAAGAGACCCAGTACTTC. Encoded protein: CASSIRGPQETQYF.

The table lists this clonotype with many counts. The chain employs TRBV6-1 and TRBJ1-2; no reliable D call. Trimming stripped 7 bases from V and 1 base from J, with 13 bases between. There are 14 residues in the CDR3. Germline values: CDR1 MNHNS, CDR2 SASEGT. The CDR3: CASTQAGRNYGYTF. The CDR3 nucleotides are TGTGCCAGCACTCAAGCGGGCCGTAACTATGGCTACACCTTC.

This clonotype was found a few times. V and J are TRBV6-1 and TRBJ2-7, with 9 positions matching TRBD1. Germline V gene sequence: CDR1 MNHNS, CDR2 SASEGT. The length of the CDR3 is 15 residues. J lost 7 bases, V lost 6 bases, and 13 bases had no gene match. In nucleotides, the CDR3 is TGTGCCAGCAGCCTCGAGGCGGGACAGGGTGGGGAGCAGTACTTC. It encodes CASSLEAGQGGEQYF.